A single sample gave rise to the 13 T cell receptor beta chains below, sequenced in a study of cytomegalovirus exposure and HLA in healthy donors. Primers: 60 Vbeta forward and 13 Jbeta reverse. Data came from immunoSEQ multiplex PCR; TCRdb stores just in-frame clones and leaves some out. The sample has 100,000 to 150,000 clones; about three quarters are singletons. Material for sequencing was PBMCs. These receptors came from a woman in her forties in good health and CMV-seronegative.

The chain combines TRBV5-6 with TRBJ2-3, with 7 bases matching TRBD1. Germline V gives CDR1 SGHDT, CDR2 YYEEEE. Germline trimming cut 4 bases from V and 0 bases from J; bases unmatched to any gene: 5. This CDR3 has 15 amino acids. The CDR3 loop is CASSQKTGSTDTQYF. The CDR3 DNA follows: TGTGCCAGCAGCCAGAAGACAGGGAGCACAGATACGCAGTATTTT.

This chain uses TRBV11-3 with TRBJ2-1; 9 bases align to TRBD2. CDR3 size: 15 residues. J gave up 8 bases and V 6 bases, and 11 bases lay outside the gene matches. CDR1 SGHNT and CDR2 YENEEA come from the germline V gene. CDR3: CASSGGGGAGDEQFF. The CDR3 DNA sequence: TGTGCCAGCAGTGGAGGCGGGGGGGCTGGGGATGAGCAGTTCTTC.

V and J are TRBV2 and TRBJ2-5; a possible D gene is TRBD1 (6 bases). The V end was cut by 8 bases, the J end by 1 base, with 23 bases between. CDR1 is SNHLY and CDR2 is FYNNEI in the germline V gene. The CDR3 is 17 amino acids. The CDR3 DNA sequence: TGTGCCAGCGGGTCCCGGGACAACCCTATGCGCCAAGAGACCCAGTACTTC. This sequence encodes CASGSRDNPMRQETQYF.

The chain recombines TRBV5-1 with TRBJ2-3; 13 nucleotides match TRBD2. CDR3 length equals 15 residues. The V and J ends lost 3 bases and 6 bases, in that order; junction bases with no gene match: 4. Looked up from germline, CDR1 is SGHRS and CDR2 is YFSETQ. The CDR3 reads CASSWTSGSADTQYF. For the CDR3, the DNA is TGCGCCAGCAGCTGGACTAGCGGGAGCGCGGATACGCAGTATTTT.

CDR3 in DNA: TGTGCCAGCAGCCAACTAGCGGGGGGGCCCGGAGAGACCCAGTACTTC. Protein product: CASSQLAGGPGETQYF. V usage is TRBV4-2 and J usage is TRBJ2-5; 12 bases line up with TRBD2. The V gene's germline CDR1 is LGHNA and CDR2 YNFKEQ. The CDR3 is made up of 16 amino acids. J lost 4 bases, V lost 2 bases, and 5 bases had no gene match.

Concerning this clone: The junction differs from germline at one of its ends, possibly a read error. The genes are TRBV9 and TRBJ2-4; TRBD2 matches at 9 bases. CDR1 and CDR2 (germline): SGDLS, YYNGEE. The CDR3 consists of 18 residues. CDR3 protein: CASSPSSGTSFTKNSQYF. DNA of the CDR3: TGTGCCAGCAGCCCATCCTCCGGGACTAGCTTTACCAAAAACAGTCAGTACTTC. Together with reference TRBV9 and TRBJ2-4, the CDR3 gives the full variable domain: DSGVTQTPKHLITATGQRVTLRCSPRSGDLSVYWYQQSLDQGLQFLIQYYNGEERAKGNILERFSAQQFPDLHSELNLSSLELGDSALYFCASSPSSGTSFTKNSQYFGAGTRLSVL.

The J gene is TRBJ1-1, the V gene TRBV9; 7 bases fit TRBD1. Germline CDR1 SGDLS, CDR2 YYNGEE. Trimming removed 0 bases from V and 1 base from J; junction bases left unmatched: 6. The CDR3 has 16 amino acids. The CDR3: CASSVGGAGGNTEAFF. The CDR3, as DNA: TGTGCCAGCAGCGTAGGCGGGGCAGGGGGGAACACTGAAGCTTTCTTT.

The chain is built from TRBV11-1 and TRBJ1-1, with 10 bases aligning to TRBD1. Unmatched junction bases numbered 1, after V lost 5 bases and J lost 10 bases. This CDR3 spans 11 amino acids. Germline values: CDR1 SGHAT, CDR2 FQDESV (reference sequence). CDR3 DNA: TGTGCCAGCAGCCGGGACAGGGGAGCTTTCTTT. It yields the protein CASSRDRGAFF.

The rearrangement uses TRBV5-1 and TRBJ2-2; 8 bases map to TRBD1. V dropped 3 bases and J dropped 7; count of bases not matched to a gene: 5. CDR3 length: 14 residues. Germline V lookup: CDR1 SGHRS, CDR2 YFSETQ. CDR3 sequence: CASSWAGGNGELFF. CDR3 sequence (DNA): TGCGCCAGCAGCTGGGCAGGGGGCAACGGGGAGCTGTTTTTT.

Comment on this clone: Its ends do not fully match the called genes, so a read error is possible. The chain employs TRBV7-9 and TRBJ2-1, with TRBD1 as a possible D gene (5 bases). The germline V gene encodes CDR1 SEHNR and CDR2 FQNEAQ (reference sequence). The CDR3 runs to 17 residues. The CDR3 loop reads CSSSPPRVDTSYNEQFF. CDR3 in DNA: TGTTCCAGCAGCCCCCCAAGGGTGGACACCTCCTACAATGAGCAGTTCTTC.

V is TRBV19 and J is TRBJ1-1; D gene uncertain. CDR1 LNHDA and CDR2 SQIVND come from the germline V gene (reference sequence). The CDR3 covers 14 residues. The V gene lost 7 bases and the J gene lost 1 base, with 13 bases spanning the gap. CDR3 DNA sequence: TGTGCCAGTACCCCTGTCGTCCCGAACACTGAAGCTTTCTTT. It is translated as CASTPVVPNTEAFF.

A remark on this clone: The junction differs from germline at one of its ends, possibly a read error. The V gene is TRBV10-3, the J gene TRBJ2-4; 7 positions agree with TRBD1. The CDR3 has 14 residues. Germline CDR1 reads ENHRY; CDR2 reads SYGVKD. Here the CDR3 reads CAISETGPKNSQYF. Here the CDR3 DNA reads TGTGCCATCAGCGAGACAGGGCCCAAAAACAGTCAGTACTTC.

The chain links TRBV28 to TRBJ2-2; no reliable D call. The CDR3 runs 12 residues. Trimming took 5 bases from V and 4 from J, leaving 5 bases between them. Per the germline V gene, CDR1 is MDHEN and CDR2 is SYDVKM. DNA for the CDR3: TGTGCCAGCAGTCATCCCACCGGGGAGCTGTTTTTT. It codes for CASSHPTGELFF.